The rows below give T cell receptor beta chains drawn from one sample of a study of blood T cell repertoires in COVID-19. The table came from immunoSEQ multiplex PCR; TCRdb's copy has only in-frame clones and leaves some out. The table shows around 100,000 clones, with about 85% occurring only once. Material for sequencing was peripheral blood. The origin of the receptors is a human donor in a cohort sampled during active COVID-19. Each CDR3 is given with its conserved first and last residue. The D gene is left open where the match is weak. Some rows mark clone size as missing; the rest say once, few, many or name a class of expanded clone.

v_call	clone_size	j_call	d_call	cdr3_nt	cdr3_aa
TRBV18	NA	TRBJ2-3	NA	TGTGCCAGCTCACTGACTAGAAGCGCAGATACGCAGTATTTT	CASSLTRSADTQYF
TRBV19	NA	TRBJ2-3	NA	TGTGCCAGTAGGAGGGGGAGCACAGATACGCAGTATTTT	CASRRGSTDTQYF
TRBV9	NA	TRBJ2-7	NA	TGTGCCAGCAGCGTAGTTAGCGGTGGAGGGATTTCCTACGAGCAGTACTTC	CASSVVSGGGISYEQYF
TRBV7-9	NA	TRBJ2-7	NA	TGTGCCAGCAGCTTAGGGTACAGCCAAACCTACGAGCAGTACTTC	CASSLGYSQTYEQYF
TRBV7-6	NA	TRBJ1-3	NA	TGTGCCAGCAGCTTAGCACCTTGGTCAGGGGGAAACACCATATATTTT	CASSLAPWSGGNTIYF
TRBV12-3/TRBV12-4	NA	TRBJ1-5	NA	TGTGCCAGCAGCAGGAATAGCAATCAGCCCCAGCATTTT	CASSRNSNQPQHF
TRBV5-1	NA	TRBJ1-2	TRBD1	TGCGCCAGCAGCTTGGAAGCTCCGGGACAGAACGTAAACTATGGCTACACCTTC	CASSLEAPGQNVNYGYTF
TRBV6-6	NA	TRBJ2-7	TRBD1	TGTGCCAGCAGTTATCTCGGGGACAGCCAGTACTTC	CASSYLGDSQYF
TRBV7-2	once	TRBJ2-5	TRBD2	TGTGCCAGCAGCCGGACTAGTGGTCTAGAGACCCAGTACTTC	CASSRTSGLETQYF
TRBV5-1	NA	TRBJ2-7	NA	TGCGCCAGCAGCTTGGAAGGCAGGAAAACAACCTACGAGCAGTACTTC	CASSLEGRKTTYEQYF
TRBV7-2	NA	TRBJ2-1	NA	TGTGCCAGCAGCTTCGGACTACACTACAATGAGCAGTTCTTC	CASSFGLHYNEQFF
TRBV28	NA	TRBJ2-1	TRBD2	TGTGCCAGCAGTCCGACTCCGGGACTAGCGGGAGGGCCCTACAATGAGCAGTTCTTC	CASSPTPGLAGGPYNEQFF
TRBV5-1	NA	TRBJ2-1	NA	TGCGCCAGCAGCATCGGGATTACCGACAATGAGCAGTTCTTC	CASSIGITDNEQFF
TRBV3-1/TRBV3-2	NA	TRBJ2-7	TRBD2	TGTGCCAGCAGCCGCATGCTAGCGGGAGGGCCCGGGCAGTACTTC	CASSRMLAGGPGQYF
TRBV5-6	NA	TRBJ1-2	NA	TGTGCCAGCAGCTGGCAGGGGAACTATGGCTACACCTTC	CASSWQGNYGYTF
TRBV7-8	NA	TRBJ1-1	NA	TGTGCCATAACAGATTACACTGAAGCTTTCTTT	CAITDYTEAFF
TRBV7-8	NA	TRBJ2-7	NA	TGTGCCAGCAGCTTGATGGTTGGGCAGGGAAAGTACTTC	CASSLMVGQGKYF
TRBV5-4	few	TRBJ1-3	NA	TGTGCCAGCAGCTTTGGGCAGGGTACTGGAAACACCATATATTTT	CASSFGQGTGNTIYF
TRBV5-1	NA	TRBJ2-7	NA	TGCGCCAGCAGCTTGTTCGCAGGGGTTGACGAGCAGTACTTC	CASSLFAGVDEQYF
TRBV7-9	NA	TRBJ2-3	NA	TGTGCCAGCAGTCCTGGACTGGGAAGCACAGATACGCAGTATTTT	CASSPGLGSTDTQYF
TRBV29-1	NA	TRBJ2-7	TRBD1	TGCAGCGTTTTTACTGAGGGACAGGGCGCCTACGAGCAGTACTTC	CSVFTEGQGAYEQYF
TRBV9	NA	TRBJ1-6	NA	TGTGCCAGCGGCCCTTATAATTCACCCCTCCACTTT	CASGPYNSPLHF
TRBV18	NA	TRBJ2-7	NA	TGTGCCAGCTCACCTGCGGGGAGCTCCTACGAGCAGTACTTC	CASSPAGSSYEQYF
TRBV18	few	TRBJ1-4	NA	TGTGCCAGCTCACCCGGAGAGGTTAATGAAAAACTGTTTTTT	CASSPGEVNEKLFF
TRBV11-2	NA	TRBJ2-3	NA	TGTGCCAGCAGCTCGGGGACAAGGACAGATACGCAGTATTTT	CASSSGTRTDTQYF
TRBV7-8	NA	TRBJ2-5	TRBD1	TGTGCCAGCAGCCCACCGGACAGGCAAGAGACCCAGTACTTC	CASSPPDRQETQYF
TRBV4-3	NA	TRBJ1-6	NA	TGCGCCAGCAGCCAAGACAGGGGTGAATCACCCCTCCACTTT	CASSQDRGESPLHF
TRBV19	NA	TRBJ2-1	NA	TGTGCCAGTAGTGGGAGGATCCCTTCCTACAATGAGCAGTTCTTC	CASSGRIPSYNEQFF
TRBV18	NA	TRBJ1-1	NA	TGTGCCAGCTCACCCTTAGGGGGGGACACTGAAGCTTTCTTT	CASSPLGGDTEAFF
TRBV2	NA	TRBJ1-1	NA	TGTGCCAGCTGGGAATGGCAGGGAGCTTTCTTT	CASWEWQGAFF
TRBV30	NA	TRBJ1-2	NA	TGTGCCTGGACGGGCAGGGCGAACTATGGCTACACCTTC	CAWTGRANYGYTF
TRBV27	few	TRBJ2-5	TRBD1	TGTGCCAGCAGTTTGGGGGACAGGGGGAAAGAGACCCAGTACTTC	CASSLGDRGKETQYF
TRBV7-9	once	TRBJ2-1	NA	TGTGCCAGCATTGCTAGGTCCAATGAGCAGTTCTTC	CASIARSNEQFF
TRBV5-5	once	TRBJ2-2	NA	TGTGCCAGCAGCTCCTACACCGGGGAGCTGTTTTTT	CASSSYTGELFF
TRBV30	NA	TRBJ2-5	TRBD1	TGTGCCTGGAGTTCGCACTCGGGACAGGGTACGGGAGAGACCCAGTACTTC	CAWSSHSGQGTGETQYF
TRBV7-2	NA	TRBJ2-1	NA	TGTGCCAGCAGCCCACGGTACGGAGCCTACAATGAGCAGTTCTTC	CASSPRYGAYNEQFF
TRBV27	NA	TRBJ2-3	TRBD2	TGTGCCAGCAGTTCCCCGGGACTAGGGGGCACAGATACGCAGTATTTT	CASSSPGLGGTDTQYF